Here is one T cell receptor beta chain with its context. Its antigen is undetermined. This sample stems from a study of T cell responses to AZD1222 COVID-19 vaccine. Broader study findings: Clonal diversity was possibly underestimated, and the donors were mostly white British, with more females. The peak T cell response came first, and repertoires were sampled only after it. Spike-specific TCRs gained breadth and depth after people received two AZD1222 doses. Dominant at 160-218 and 743-854, vaccine-associated CD4 TCRs also spanned spike.

Libraries were prepared by immunoSEQ multiplex PCR; TCRdb keeps only in-frame clonotypes and omits some of them. This sample has fewer than 150,000 clones, with 92% found just once. Germline V gene lookup returns CDR1 LGHNA and CDR2 YSLEER. V was clipped by 1 base and J by 1 base, with 7 bases between them. The CDR3 sequence is 14 residues long. The rearrangement uses TRBV4-3 and TRBJ1-2; the D gene is possibly TRBD1 (6 bases). The receptor's source is an adult who received the AZD1222 COVID-19 vaccine. The source material was peripheral blood, sampled 28 days after the second AZD1222 dose. CDR3 bases: TGCGCCAGCAGCCAAGGGACAGTTAACTATGGCTACACCTTC. Translating it yields CASSQGTVNYGYTF.